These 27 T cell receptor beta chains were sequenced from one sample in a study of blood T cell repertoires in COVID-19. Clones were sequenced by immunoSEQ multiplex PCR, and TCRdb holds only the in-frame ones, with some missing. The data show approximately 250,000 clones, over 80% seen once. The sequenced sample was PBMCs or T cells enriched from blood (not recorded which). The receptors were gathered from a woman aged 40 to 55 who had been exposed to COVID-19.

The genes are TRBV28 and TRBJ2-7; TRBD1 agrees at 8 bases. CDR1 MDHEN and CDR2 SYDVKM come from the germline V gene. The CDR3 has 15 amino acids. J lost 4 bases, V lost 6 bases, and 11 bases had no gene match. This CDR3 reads CASRYAGGLPYEQYF. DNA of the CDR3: TGTGCCAGCAGATATGCAGGGGGCCTGCCGTACGAGCAGTACTTC.

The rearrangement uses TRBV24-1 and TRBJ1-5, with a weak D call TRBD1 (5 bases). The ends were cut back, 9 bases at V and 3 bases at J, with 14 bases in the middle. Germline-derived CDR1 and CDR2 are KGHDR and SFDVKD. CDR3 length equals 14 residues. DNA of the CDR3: TGTGCCACCGGAGGGGCAAGTTACAATCAGCCCCAGCATTTT. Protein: CATGGASYNQPQHF.

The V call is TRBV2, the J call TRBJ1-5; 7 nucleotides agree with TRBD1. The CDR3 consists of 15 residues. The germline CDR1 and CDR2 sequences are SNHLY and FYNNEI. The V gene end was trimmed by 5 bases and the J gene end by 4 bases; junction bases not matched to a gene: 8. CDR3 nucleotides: TGTGCCAGCAGTAAAAGGGACAGTGGTAATCAGCCCCAGCATTTT. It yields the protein CASSKRDSGNQPQHF.

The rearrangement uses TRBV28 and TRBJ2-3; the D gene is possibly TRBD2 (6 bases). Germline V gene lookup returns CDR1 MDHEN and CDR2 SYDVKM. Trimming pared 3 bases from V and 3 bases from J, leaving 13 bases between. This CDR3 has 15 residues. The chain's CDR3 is CASSFPGLRTDTQYF. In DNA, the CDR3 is TGTGCCAGCAGTTTTCCGGGACTTAGAACAGATACGCAGTATTTT.

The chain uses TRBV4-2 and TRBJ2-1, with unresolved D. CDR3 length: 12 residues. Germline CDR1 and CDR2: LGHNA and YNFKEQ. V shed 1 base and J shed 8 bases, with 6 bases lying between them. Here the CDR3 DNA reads TGTGCCAGCAGCCAAGGGCCTCATGAGCAGTTCTTC. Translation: CASSQGPHEQFF.

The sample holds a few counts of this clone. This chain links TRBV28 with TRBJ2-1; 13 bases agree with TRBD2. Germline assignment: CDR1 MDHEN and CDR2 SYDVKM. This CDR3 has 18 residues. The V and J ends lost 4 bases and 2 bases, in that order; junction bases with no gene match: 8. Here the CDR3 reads CASSSPLAGGRTYNEQFF. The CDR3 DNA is TGTGCCAGCAGTTCCCCACTAGCGGGGGGGCGTACCTACAATGAGCAGTTCTTC.

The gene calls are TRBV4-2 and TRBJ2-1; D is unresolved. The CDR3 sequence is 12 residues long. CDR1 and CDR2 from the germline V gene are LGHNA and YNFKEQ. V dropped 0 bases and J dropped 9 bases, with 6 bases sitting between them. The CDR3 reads CASSQEGTEQFF. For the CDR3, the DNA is TGTGCCAGCAGCCAAGAGGGCACTGAGCAGTTCTTC.

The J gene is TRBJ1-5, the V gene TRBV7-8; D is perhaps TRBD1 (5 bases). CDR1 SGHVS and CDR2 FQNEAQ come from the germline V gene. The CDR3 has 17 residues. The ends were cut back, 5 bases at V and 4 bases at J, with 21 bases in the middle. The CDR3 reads CASSLGAGGLINQPQHF. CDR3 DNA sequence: TGTGCCAGCAGCCTAGGAGCGGGGGGTTTAATTAATCAGCCCCAGCATTTT. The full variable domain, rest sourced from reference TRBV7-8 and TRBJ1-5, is GAGVSQSPRYKVAKRGQDVALRCDPISGHVSLFWYQQALGQGPEFLTYFQNEAQLDKSGLPSDRFFAERPEGSVSTLKIQRTQQEDSAVYLCASSLGAGGLINQPQHFGDGTRLSIL.

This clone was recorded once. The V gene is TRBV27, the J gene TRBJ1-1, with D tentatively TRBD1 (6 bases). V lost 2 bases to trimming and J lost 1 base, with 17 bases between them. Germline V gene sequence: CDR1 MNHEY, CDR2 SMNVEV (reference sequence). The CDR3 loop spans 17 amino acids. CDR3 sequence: CASSLGGGWTANTEAFF. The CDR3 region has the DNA TGTGCCAGCAGTTTAGGGGGGGGGTGGACAGCGAACACTGAAGCTTTCTTT.

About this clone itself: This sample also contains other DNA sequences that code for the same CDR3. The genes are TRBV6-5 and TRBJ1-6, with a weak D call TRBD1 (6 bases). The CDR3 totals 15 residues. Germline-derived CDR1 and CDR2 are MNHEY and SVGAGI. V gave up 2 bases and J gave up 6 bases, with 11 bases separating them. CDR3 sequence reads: CASSYRGGGNSPLHF. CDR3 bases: TGTGCCAGCAGTTACAGGGGAGGGGGTAATTCACCCCTCCACTTT.

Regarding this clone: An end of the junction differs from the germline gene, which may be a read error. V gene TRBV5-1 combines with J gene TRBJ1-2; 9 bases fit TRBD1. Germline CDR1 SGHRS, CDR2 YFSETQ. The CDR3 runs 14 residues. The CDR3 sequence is CASSLGTGNYGYTF. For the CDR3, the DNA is TGTGCCAGCAGCTTGGGGACAGGGAACTATGGCTACACCTTC.

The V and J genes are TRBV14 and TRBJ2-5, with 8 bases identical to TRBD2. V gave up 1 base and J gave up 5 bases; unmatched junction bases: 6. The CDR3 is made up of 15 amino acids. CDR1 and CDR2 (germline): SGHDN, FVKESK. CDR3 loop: CASSQVAAGAETQYF. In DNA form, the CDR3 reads TGTGCCAGCAGCCAAGTAGCAGCGGGAGCGGAGACCCAGTACTTC.

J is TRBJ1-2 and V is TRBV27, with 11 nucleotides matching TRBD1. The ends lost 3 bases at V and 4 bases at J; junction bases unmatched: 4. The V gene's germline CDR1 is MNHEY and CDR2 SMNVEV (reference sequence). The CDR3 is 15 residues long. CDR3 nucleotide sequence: TGTGCCAGCAGTTTGGGACAGGGGGGGGTCTATGGCTACACCTTC. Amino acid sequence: CASSLGQGGVYGYTF.

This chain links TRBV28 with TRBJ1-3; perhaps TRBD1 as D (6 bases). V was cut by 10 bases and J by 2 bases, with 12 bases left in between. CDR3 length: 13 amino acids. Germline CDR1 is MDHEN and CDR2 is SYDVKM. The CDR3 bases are TGTGCCATAAAACAGGGAGCTGGAAACACCATATATTTT. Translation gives CAIKQGAGNTIYF. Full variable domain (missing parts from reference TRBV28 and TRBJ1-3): DVKVTQSSRYLVKRTGEKVFLECVQDMDHENMFWYRQDPGLGLRLIYFSYDVKMKEKGDIPEGYSVSREKKERFSLILESASTNQTSMYLCAIKQGAGNTIYFGEGSWLTVV.

CDR3 DNA: TGTGCCAGCAGCTTGGACCCGGGGAGCTCCTACAATGAGCAGTTCTTC. Translating it yields CASSLDPGSSYNEQFF. The chain links TRBV11-3 to TRBJ2-1, with D possibly TRBD2 on 5 matching bases. V lost 3 bases, J lost 0 bases, and 12 bases lay in between. Germline CDR1 reads SGHNT; CDR2 reads YENEEA. CDR3 size: 16 residues. Combining the CDR3 with reference TRBV11-3 and TRBJ2-1 gives the whole variable domain EAGVVQSPRYKIIEKKQPVAFWCNPISGHNTLYWYLQNLGQGPELLIRYENEEAVDDSQLPKDRFSAERLKGVDSTLKIQPAELGDSAVYLCASSLDPGSSYNEQFFGPGTRLTVL.

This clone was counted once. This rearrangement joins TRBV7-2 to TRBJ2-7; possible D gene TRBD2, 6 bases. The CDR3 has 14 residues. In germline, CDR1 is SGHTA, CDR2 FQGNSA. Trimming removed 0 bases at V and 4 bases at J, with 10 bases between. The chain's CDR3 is CASSLAEGGYEQYF. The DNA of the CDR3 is TGTGCCAGCAGCTTAGCTGAAGGAGGGTACGAGCAGTACTTC.

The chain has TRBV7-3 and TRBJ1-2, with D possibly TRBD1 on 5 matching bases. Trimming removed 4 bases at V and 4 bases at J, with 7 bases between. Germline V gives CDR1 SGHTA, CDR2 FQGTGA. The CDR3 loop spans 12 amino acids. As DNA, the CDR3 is TGTGCCAGCAGCTCCAGGGTCTATGGCTACACCTTC. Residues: CASSSRVYGYTF.

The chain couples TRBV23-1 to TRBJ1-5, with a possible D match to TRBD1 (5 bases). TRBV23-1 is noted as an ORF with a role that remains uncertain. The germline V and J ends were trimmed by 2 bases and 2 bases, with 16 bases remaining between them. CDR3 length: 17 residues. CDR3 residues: CASSQTPGKGGNQPQHF. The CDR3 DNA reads TGCGCCAGCAGTCAAACCCCCGGTAAAGGGGGCAATCAGCCCCAGCATTTT.

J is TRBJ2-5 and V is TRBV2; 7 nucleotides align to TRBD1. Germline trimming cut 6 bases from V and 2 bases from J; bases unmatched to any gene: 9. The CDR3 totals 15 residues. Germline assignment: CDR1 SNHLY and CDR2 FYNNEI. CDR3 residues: CASSRQGPLQETQYF. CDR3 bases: TGTGCCAGCAGCCGACAGGGACCGCTACAAGAGACCCAGTACTTC.

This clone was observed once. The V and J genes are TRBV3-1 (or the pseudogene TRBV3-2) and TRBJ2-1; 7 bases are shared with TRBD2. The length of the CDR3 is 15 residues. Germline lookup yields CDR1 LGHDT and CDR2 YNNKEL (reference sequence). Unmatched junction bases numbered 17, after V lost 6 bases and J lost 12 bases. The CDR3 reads CASSLSGEGIVRQFF. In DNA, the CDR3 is TGTGCCAGCAGTTTGAGCGGGGAGGGAATTGTTAGGCAGTTCTTC.

Written as DNA, the CDR3 is TGTGCCACCAGCAGAGATACCGGGACTAGCGGTATCTGGCAGTACGTC. Its protein is CATSRDTGTSGIWQYV. The chain is built from TRBV15 and TRBJ2-7; 11 bases align to TRBD2. Germline-derived CDR1 and CDR2 are LNHNV and YYDKDF (reference sequence). V was pared by 0 bases and J by 9 bases, with 10 bases of the junction left unmatched. The CDR3 totals 16 residues.

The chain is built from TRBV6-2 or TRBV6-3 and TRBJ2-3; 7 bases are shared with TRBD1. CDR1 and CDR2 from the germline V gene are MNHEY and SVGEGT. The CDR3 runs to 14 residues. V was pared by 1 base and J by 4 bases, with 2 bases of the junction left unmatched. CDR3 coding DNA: TGTGCCAGCAGTTACTTCACAGGGGCAGATACGCAGTATTTT. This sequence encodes CASSYFTGADTQYF.

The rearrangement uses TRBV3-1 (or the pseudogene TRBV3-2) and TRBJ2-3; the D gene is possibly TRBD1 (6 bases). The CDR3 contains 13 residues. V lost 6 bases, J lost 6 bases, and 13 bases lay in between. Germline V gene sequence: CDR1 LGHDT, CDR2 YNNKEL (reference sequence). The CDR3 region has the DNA TGTGCCAGCAGTCCTCAGGGGACGGATACGCAGTATTTT. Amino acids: CASSPQGTDTQYF.

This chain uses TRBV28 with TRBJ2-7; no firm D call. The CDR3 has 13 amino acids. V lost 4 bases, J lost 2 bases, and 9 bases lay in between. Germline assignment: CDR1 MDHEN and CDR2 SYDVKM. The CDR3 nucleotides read TGTGCCAGCAGTTCCGCAGTGACCTACGAGCAGTACTTC. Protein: CASSSAVTYEQYF.

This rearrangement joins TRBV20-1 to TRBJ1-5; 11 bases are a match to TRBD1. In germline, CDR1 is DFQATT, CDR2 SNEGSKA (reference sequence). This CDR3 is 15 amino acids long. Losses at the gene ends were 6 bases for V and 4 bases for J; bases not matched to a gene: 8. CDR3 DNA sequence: TGCAGTGCCAGTGAGGGGACAGGGGGTAATCAGCCCCAGCATTTT. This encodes CSASEGTGGNQPQHF.

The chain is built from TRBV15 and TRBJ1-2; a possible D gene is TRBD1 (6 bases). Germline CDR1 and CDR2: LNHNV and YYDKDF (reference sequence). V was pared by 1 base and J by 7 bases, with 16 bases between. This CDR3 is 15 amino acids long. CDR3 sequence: CATSRGDGGLVGYTF. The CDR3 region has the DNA TGTGCCACCAGCAGAGGGGACGGGGGGCTGGTTGGCTACACCTTC.

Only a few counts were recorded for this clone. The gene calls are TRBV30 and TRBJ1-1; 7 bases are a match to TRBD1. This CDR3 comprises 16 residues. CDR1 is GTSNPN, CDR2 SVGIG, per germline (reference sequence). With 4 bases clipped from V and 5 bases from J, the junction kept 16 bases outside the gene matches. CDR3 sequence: CAWTRGTGARRTEAFF. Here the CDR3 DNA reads TGTGCCTGGACCAGGGGTACAGGGGCGAGGCGGACTGAAGCTTTCTTT. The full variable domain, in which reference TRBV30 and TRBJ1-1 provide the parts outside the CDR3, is SQTIHQWPATLVQPVGSPLSLECTVEGTSNPNLYWYRQAAGRGLQLLFYSVGIGQISSEVPQNLSASRPQDRQFILSSKKLLLSDSGFYLCAWTRGTGARRTEAFFGQGTRLTVV.